One and the same sample provided the 18 T cell receptor beta chains below, sequenced in a study of blood T cell repertoires in COVID-19. Libraries were prepared by immunoSEQ multiplex PCR; TCRdb keeps only in-frame clonotypes and omits some of them. Here the sample spans fewer than 150,000 clones, roughly three quarters being singletons. The sequenced sample consisted of peripheral blood. The source of these receptors is a man older than 75 with acute or convalescent COVID-19.

CDR3 bases: TGTGCCAGCGGGGTTTGGGGGCCTTACAATGAGCAGTTCTTC. Residues: CASGVWGPYNEQFF. This chain connects TRBV6-5 to TRBJ2-1; a possible D gene is TRBD1 (6 bases). CDR1 is MNHEY and CDR2 is SVGAGI in the germline V gene. The CDR3 covers 14 residues. Trimming removed 8 bases from V and 4 bases from J, with 15 bases in between.

This chain uses TRBV7-3 with TRBJ2-1; 10 positions match TRBD1. Germline V lookup: CDR1 SGHTA, CDR2 FQGTGA. The CDR3 runs 13 residues. V shed 1 base, J shed 16 bases, and the junction held 7 bases outside the gene matches. CDR3 in DNA: TGTGCCAGCAGCTTAAGGACAGGGGGAAGACTCTTCTTC. It specifies CASSLRTGGRLFF.

This clone has only a few counts. CDR3 region: CASSQQSTGSSGNTIYF. CDR3 nucleotide sequence: TGTGCCAGCAGCCAACAATCCACGGGGAGCTCTGGAAACACCATATATTTT. The chain carries TRBV4-2 and TRBJ1-3; D not resolved. The length of the CDR3 is 17 residues. V was cut by 2 bases and J by 0 bases, with 14 bases left in between. Germline V gene data show CDR1 as LGHNA and CDR2 as YNFKEQ.

The V and J genes are TRBV9 and TRBJ1-1, with 8 bases that match TRBD1. The trim removed 0 bases at V and 0 bases at J, leaving 4 bases unmatched. The CDR3 is made up of 16 amino acids. Germline CDR1 reads SGDLS; CDR2 reads YYNGEE. The CDR3 DNA sequence: TGTGCCAGCAGCGTAGTCGGACAGGGTATGAACACTGAAGCTTTCTTT. As protein: CASSVVGQGMNTEAFF.

The V and J genes are TRBV18 and TRBJ2-6; 8 nucleotides match TRBD1. The CDR3 extends over 20 amino acids. V gave up 3 bases and J gave up 0 bases; unmatched junction bases: 13. Germline lookup yields CDR1 KGHSH and CDR2 LQKENI. The CDR3 nucleotides read TGTGCCAGCTCACCGTTCACCACAGGGGGGAAAAGCTCTGGGGCCAACGTCCTGACTTTC. It specifies CASSPFTTGGKSSGANVLTF.

The CDR3 DNA reads as TGTGCCAGCAGCCAAGGCGGGTATGGCTACACCTTC. Amino acid sequence: CASSQGGYGYTF. The chain uses TRBV3-1 (or the pseudogene TRBV3-2) and TRBJ1-2; D unresolved. The CDR3 covers 12 residues. Germline values: CDR1 LGHDT, CDR2 YNNKEL (reference sequence). Trimming removed 1 base at V and 5 bases at J, with 5 bases between.

This clone showed up just a few times. The genes are TRBV4-2 and TRBJ2-2; D might be TRBD1 (5 bases). There are 18 residues in the CDR3. CDR1 is LGHNA, CDR2 YNFKEQ, per germline. V was cut by 1 base and J by 0 bases, with 15 bases left in between. CDR3 in amino acids: CASSQVLFQGTNTGELFF. For the CDR3, the DNA is TGTGCCAGCAGCCAAGTTCTTTTCCAGGGAACGAACACCGGGGAGCTGTTTTTT.

V gene TRBV30 combines with J gene TRBJ2-2; TRBD1 agrees at 8 bases. Unmatched junction bases numbered 3, after V lost 1 base and J lost 2 bases. The CDR3 covers 15 residues. Germline CDR1 reads GTSNPN; CDR2 reads SVGIG (reference sequence). CDR3 residues: CAWSAQGANTGELFF. The CDR3 DNA sequence: TGTGCCTGGAGTGCTCAGGGGGCCAACACCGGGGAGCTGTTTTTT.

The rearrangement joins TRBV11-2 to TRBJ2-7, with 8 bases identical to TRBD1. There are 14 residues in the CDR3. The V segment lost 3 bases and the J segment 3 bases; nucleotides outside the gene matches: 4. CDR1 is SGHAT, CDR2 FQNNGV, per germline. The CDR3 nucleotides read TGTGCCAGCAGCTTGATCGGACAGGGCTACGAGCAGTACTTC. Translated, it gives CASSLIGQGYEQYF.

The V and J genes are TRBV29-1 and TRBJ2-5; 9 bases agree with TRBD2. V was clipped by 5 bases and J by 10 bases; unmatched bases: 20. There are 16 residues in the CDR3. Germline V CDR1 and CDR2: SQVTM, ANQGSEA. The CDR3 sequence is CSVLPEGAGGSYHQYF. CDR3 sequence (DNA): TGCAGCGTTCTCCCCGAAGGAGCGGGGGGTTCTTATCACCAGTACTTC.

This clone was counted once. The V gene is TRBV5-1, the J gene TRBJ1-2, with TRBD1 identical over 7 bases. The CDR3 is 13 amino acids. J was trimmed by 2 bases and V by 4 bases; bases with no gene match: 2. CDR1 is SGHRS, CDR2 YFSETQ, per germline. CDR3 sequence: CASSETGNYGYTF. CDR3 coding DNA: TGCGCCAGCAGCGAGACAGGGAACTATGGCTACACCTTC.

The rearrangement links TRBV3-1 (or the pseudogene TRBV3-2) to TRBJ2-7; TRBD2 matches 9 bases. The germline V gene encodes CDR1 LGHDT and CDR2 YNNKEL (reference sequence). The V gene end was trimmed by 1 base and the J gene end by 4 bases; junction bases not matched to a gene: 8. The CDR3 totals 16 residues. This CDR3 reads CASSQVGGGGGYEQYF. DNA for the CDR3: TGTGCCAGCAGCCAAGTTGGCGGGGGGGGAGGGTACGAGCAGTACTTC.

The V and J genes are TRBV7-2 and TRBJ2-5; D uncertain. The CDR3 length is 12 residues. Germline V gene sequence: CDR1 SGHTA, CDR2 FQGNSA. Trimming left V 3 bases short and J 3 bases short, with 5 bases between. The CDR3 here is CASSFPKETQYF. As DNA, the CDR3 is TGTGCCAGCAGCTTTCCAAAAGAGACCCAGTACTTC.

V gene TRBV5-6 combines with J gene TRBJ1-3; D gene ambiguous. The CDR3 consists of 14 residues. Germline V gene data show CDR1 as SGHDT and CDR2 as YYEEEE. Trimming pared 2 bases from V and 2 bases from J, leaving 8 bases between. CDR3 nucleotide sequence: TGTGCCAGCAGCTTCGGGGAAACTGGAAACACCATATATTTT. Amino acids: CASSFGETGNTIYF. Filled out from reference TRBV5-6 and TRBJ1-3, the complete variable domain reads DAGVTQSPTHLIKTRGQQVTLRCSPKSGHDTVSWYQQALGQGPQFIFQYYEEEERQRGNFPDRFSGHQFPNYSSELNVNALLLGDSALYLCASSFGETGNTIYFGEGSWLTVV.

The chain joins TRBV28 to TRBJ2-2, with a weak D call TRBD1 (5 bases). Germline CDR1 is MDHEN and CDR2 is SYDVKM. V was cut by 4 bases and J by 5 bases, with 8 bases left in between. The CDR3 has 13 amino acids. The CDR3 protein is CASSSRVTGELFF. CDR3 bases: TGTGCCAGCAGTTCCAGGGTAACCGGGGAGCTGTTTTTT.

The J gene is TRBJ2-3, the V gene TRBV6-5, with D possibly being TRBD2 (6 bases). CDR1 and CDR2 (germline): MNHEY, SVGAGI. CDR3 length equals 13 residues. This CDR3 is CGISRRGTDTQYF. The CDR3 DNA reads TGTGGAATAAGCCGCCGGGGGACAGATACGCAGTATTTT.

This clone has only one observation. The gene calls are TRBV6-5 and TRBJ1-4; possible D gene TRBD1, 6 bases. CDR1 is MNHEY, CDR2 SVGAGI, per germline. The CDR3 runs 15 residues. Deletions cut 5 bases from V and 4 bases from J, with 14 bases between. CDR3 loop: CASSSSGHRNEKLFF. CDR3 nucleotide sequence: TGTGCCAGCAGTAGTTCGGGACACCGTAATGAAAAACTGTTTTTT.

The chain combines TRBV14 with TRBJ2-7; D is perhaps TRBD1 (6 bases). CDR3 length: 16 amino acids. V shed 2 bases and J shed 6 bases, with 20 bases lying between them. Germline assignment: CDR1 SGHDN and CDR2 FVKESK. CDR3 protein: CASSQRTNQGTVEQYF. Written as DNA, the CDR3 is TGTGCCAGCAGCCAACGGACCAACCAGGGGACGGTCGAGCAGTACTTC.